Given below is one T cell receptor beta chain in context. Its cognate antigen is unknown. V lost 4 bases to trimming and J lost 5 bases, with 17 bases between them. The germline CDR1 and CDR2 sequences are SEHNR and FQNEAQ (reference sequence). The CDR3 totals 15 residues. The entry originates in a study of T cell clones after liver transplantation. Study as a whole: HCV positivity affected three of eight recipients; the rest lacked autoimmune or viral indications. Samples came pre-transplant, pre-randomization before withdrawal, and post-randomization after withdrawal ended.

Data came from immunoSEQ multiplex PCR; TCRdb stores just in-frame clones and leaves some out. The sample comprises tens of thousands of clones, approximately 77% of which are singletons, and about a tenth rests with the top ten. Whole-study results and caveats: Small, mixed patient groups and varying post-transplant times limit these conclusions.

The chain carries TRBV7-9 and TRBJ1-1; D is possibly TRBD1 (5 bases). This specimen consisted of CD4+ T cells from blood, obtained at the 22-month timepoint. The source of this sequence is a human patient who received a liver transplant. The graft donor may have contributed some T cells. CDR3: CASSSGDGLYTEAFF. The CDR3 DNA reads as TGTGCCAGCAGCTCGGGGGACGGACTCTATACTGAAGCTTTCTTT. Full variable domain (missing parts from reference TRBV7-9 and TRBJ1-1): DTGVSQNPRHKITKRGQNVTFRCDPISEHNRLYWYRQTLGQGPEFLTYFQNEAQLEKSRLLSDRFSAERPKGSFSTLEIQRTEQGDSAMYLCASSSGDGLYTEAFFGQGTRLTVV.